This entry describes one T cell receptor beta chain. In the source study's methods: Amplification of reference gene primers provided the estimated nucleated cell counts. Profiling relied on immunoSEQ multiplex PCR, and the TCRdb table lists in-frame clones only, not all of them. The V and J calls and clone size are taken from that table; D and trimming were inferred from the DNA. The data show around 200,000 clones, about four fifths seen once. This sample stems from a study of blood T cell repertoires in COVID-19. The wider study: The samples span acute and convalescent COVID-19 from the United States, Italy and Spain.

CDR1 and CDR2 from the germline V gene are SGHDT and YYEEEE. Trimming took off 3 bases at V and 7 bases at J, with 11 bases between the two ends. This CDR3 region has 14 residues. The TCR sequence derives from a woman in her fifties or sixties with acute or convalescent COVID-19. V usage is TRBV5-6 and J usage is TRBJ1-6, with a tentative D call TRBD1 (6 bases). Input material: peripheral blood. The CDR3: CASSSGTFNSPLHF. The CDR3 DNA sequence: TGTGCCAGCAGCTCTGGGACATTCAATTCACCCCTCCACTTT.